These T cell receptor beta chains were read from a single sample in a study of control samples from healthy donors and cancer patients. Repertoires were generated with immunoSEQ multiplex PCR, while TCRdb's copy carries only in-frame clones and drops some. The data hold more than 95,000 clones, with roughly nine tenths observed a single time. Sequencing input: PBMCs. All receptors derive from a woman between 45 and 60 years old with colorectal cancer. Both conserved end residues are part of each CDR3. The D gene is left open where the match is weak. Not all rows give a size; the values are once, few, many and, for expanded clones, a class.

d_gene,j_gene,v_gene,abundance,CDR3nt,CDR3aa
TRBD1,TRBJ1-4,TRBV28,.,TGTGCCAGCAGCCCGACGGGACAGGGCAATGAAAAACTGTTTTTT,CASSPTGQGNEKLFF
TRBD2,TRBJ2-2,TRBV27,.,TGTGCCAGCACCCCCCTGGGAGGGTCGAACACCGGGGAGCTGTTTTTT,CASTPLGGSNTGELFF
.,TRBJ2-2,TRBV18,.,TGTGCCAGCTCCCTGACAGCGTACTCGAACACCGGGGAGCTGTTTTTT,CASSLTAYSNTGELFF
TRBD1,TRBJ2-5,TRBV18,.,TGTGCCAGCTCCCCCTTGACAGGGGGCAGAGAGACCCAGTACTTC,CASSPLTGGRETQYF
.,TRBJ2-7,TRBV10-3,.,TGTGCCATCAGTGAAAGTGATACCTACGAGCAGTACTTC,CAISESDTYEQYF
.,TRBJ1-1,TRBV7-8,.,TGTGCCAGCAGCTTGAGGGGGGGGGCAACTGAAGCTTTCTTT,CASSLRGGATEAFF
TRBD2,TRBJ2-3,TRBV24-1,.,TGTGCCACCAGTGATCCCGGGACTAGCGATCAAGATACGCAGTATTTT,CATSDPGTSDQDTQYF
.,TRBJ1-1,TRBV19,.,TGTGCCAGTAGTTCTCGGACCATTGCTGGTGAAGCTTTCTTT,CASSSRTIAGEAFF
TRBD2,TRBJ2-1,TRBV7-8,.,TGTGCCAGCAGCTTTGAGCGGGGGGGTTCCTACAATGAGCAGTTCTTC,CASSFERGGSYNEQFF
.,TRBJ1-2,TRBV2,.,TGTGCCAGCAGGGGGGAACAGATGTATCGCTACACCTTC,CASRGEQMYRYTF
TRBD2,TRBJ2-3,TRBV9,few,TGTGCCAGCAGCGTAGGCGGGGGGCGCACAGATACGCAGTATTTT,CASSVGGGRTDTQYF
TRBD1,TRBJ2-7,TRBV19,.,TGTGCCAGTAGCCTCCAGGGGGTAACCCTCGAGCAGTACTTC,CASSLQGVTLEQYF
.,TRBJ2-7,TRBV5-5,.,TGTGCCAGCAGCGTGAGTTGGACGCCCGTTTTAACATACGAGCAGTACTTC,CASSVSWTPVLTYEQYF
.,TRBJ2-3,TRBV20-1,.,TGCAGTGCTAGTACGGGAGTGGCAGATACGCAGTATTTT,CSASTGVADTQYF
.,TRBJ1-1,TRBV7-6,.,TGTGCCAGCAGCTTAGAGGGAGTTCCCAACACTGAAGCTTTCTTT,CASSLEGVPNTEAFF
.,TRBJ1-4,TRBV7-5,once,TGTGTCAGAAGCTCGGACAGGGCGGAAAAACTGTTTTTT,CVRSSDRAEKLFF
TRBD2,TRBJ2-5,TRBV5-1,.,TGCGCCAGCAGCTCCCTTGGCGGGGTAGCGGGAGCAGAGACCCAGTACTTC,CASSSLGGVAGAETQYF
.,TRBJ2-7,TRBV19,.,TGTGCCAGTAGTCTGACAGGTGGGGTCTACGAGCAGTACTTC,CASSLTGGVYEQYF
.,TRBJ1-1,TRBV11-2,.,TGTGCCAGCAGCTTAGGCCCCGCAGCTTTCTTT,CASSLGPAAFF
.,TRBJ1-4,TRBV5-5,.,TGTGCCAGCAGCTTTAATTTCGGGGCAGATAATGAAAAACTGTTTTTT,CASSFNFGADNEKLFF
TRBD1,TRBJ1-1,TRBV7-6,once,TGTGCCAGCAGCCCGGGGACAGTGGCCGCTTTCTTT,CASSPGTVAAFF
.,TRBJ1-1,TRBV7-9,.,TGTGCCAGCAGCTCTACAGGCAAGGGAGCTTTCTTT,CASSSTGKGAFF
TRBD1,TRBJ2-3,TRBV11-3,.,TGTGCCAGCAGCTCTCTGACACAGGGGGCTGGCACAGATACGCAGTATTTT,CASSSLTQGAGTDTQYF
.,TRBJ1-1,TRBV29-1,.,TGCAGCGTTCAAATGAACACTGAAGCTTTCTTT,CSVQMNTEAFF
TRBD1,TRBJ2-2,TRBV3-1/TRBV3-2,.,TGTGCCAGCAGGCGACAGGGGGCGGCCGGGGAGCTGTTTTTT,CASRRQGAAGELFF
TRBD1,TRBJ2-7,TRBV7-9,.,TGTGCCAGCAGCTGGACAGGGGCGTTTGGGAACGAGCAGTACTTC,CASSWTGAFGNEQYF